Listed here are 5 T cell receptor beta chains from one sample, sequenced in a study of tumor-infiltrating lymphocytes in primary liver carcinoma. Starting from roughly 540 ng of total RNA, TCR beta cDNA was produced with a primer in the constant region. Employing slightly modified ARM-PCR, three nested multiplex PCR rounds were run, and these gave rise to the TCR beta libraries. TRBV1-TRBV30 forward primers paired with a C-beta reverse primer drove the first two PCR rounds, about 9 cycles each. TCRdb called the multiplex PCR reads again in MiXCR, with one record for every CDR3 protein. Of 300,000 to 350,000 distinct CDR3 sequences listed, 65% are singletons. Germline DNA was also extracted, and blood RNA was taken from unsorted whole blood. The sample comprised peripheral blood. The receptor set was obtained from a man aged 35-49 years with primary liver carcinoma and hepatitis B virus infection.

This clonotype has at least ten counts. The V gene is TRBV4-1, the J gene TRBJ2-6; 9 bases are shared with TRBD1. The CDR3 loop spans 17 amino acids. V trimming: 2 bases; J trimming: 2 bases; junction bases outside the gene matches: 4. Germline V CDR1 and CDR2: MGHRA, YSYEKL. The CDR3 nucleotides read TGCGCCAGCAGCCAAACTAGGACAGGGGCTGGGGCCAACGTCCTGACTTTC. Encoded protein: CASSQTRTGAGANVLTF.

The chain combines TRBV11-2 with TRBJ2-7; 9 bases line up with TRBD1. CDR3 length equals 17 residues. The V gene end was trimmed by 7 bases and the J gene end by 6 bases; junction bases not matched to a gene: 19. CDR1 is SGHAT, CDR2 FQNNGV, per germline. The CDR3 sequence is CASISERGGQGYGEQYF. Written as DNA, the CDR3 is TGTGCCAGCATCTCCGAAAGGGGGGGACAGGGTTATGGCGAGCAGTACTTC.

About this clonotype itself: Being one base from a much bigger clone, this may be a read error. The V and J genes are TRBV6-2 or TRBV6-3 and TRBJ1-5; no reliable D call. V lost 5 bases to trimming and J lost 3 bases, with 8 bases between them. The germline V gene has CDR1 MNHEY and CDR2 SVGEGT. The CDR3 covers 13 residues. The CDR3 loop is CASSRLTNQPQHF. The CDR3 region has the DNA TGTGCCAGCAGTCGTCTTACCAATCAGCCCCAGCATTTT.

This clonotype was seen just once. The junction shows a germline mismatch at one end, possibly a read error. The chain uses TRBV6-2 or TRBV6-3 and TRBJ1-5; 9 nucleotides match TRBD1. Germline V gives CDR1 MNHEY, CDR2 SVGEGT. The CDR3 length is 15 residues. The CDR3 DNA follows: TGTGCCAACAGTGCCGGGACAGGGAACAATCAGCCCCAGCATTTT. This translates into CANSAGTGNNQPQHF.

This clonotype was detected ten times or more. This chain uses TRBV12-3 or TRBV12-4 with TRBJ2-2; no definite D call. The CDR3 extends over 14 amino acids. Trimming removed 4 bases at V and 2 bases at J, with 8 bases between. The CDR3 bases are TGTGCCAGCAGTTACAAGGAAAACACCGGGGAGCTGTTTTTT. Its translation is CASSYKENTGELFF.